This T cell receptor (beta chain) appears in the sequencing data of a study of blood T cell repertoires in COVID-19. Study summary: Spain, Italy and the United States supplied samples that represented acute and convalescent COVID-19. PBMCs, B-cell-depleted T cells, or T cells were the source of the cDNA or gDNA that made up the material.

In the authors' workflow: The authors estimated nucleated cell counts from reference gene primer amplification. Profiled with immunoSEQ multiplex PCR; TCRdb holds only in-frame clones, not every one. The D gene and trimming were derived from the DNA, and the V and J assignments and clone size from that table. The data show 300,000 to 400,000 clones, around 87% seen once. The Seattle patients, enrolled during active infection, were followed longitudinally. The CDR3 extends over 12 amino acids. From germline, CDR1 is MGHRA and CDR2 YSYEKL. Trimming pared 3 bases from V and 7 bases from J, leaving 7 bases between.

The clonotype was recovered from a woman between 50 and 59 years old with COVID-19, enrolled during active disease. The sequencing input was peripheral blood. The chain combines TRBV4-1 with TRBJ2-1, with D hard to call. Here the CDR3 DNA reads TGCGCCAGCAGCCACAACTTAAATGAGCAGTTCTTC. Encoded protein: CASSHNLNEQFF.